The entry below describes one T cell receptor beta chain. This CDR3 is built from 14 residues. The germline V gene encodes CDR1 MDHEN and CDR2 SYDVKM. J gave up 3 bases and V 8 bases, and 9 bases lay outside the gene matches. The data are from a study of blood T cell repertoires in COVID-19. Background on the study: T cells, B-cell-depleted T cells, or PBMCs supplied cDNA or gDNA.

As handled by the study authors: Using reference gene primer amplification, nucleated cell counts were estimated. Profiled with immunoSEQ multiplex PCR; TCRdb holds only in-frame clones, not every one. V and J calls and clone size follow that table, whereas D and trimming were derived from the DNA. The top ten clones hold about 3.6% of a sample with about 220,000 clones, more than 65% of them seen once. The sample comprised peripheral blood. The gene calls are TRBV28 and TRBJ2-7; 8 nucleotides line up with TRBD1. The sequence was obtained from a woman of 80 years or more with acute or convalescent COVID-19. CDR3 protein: CASQTDRGRYEQYF. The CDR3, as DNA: TGTGCCAGCCAAACCGACAGGGGACGCTACGAGCAGTACTTC. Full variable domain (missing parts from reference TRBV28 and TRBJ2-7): DVKVTQSSRYLVKRTGEKVFLECVQDMDHENMFWYRQDPGLGLRLIYFSYDVKMKEKGDIPEGYSVSREKKERFSLILESASTNQTSMYLCASQTDRGRYEQYFGPGTRLTVT.